One sample yielded the 3 T cell receptor beta chains listed below, sequenced in a study of immune evolution from preneoplasia to lung adenocarcinoma. The data were produced by immunoSEQ multiplex PCR, yet TCRdb's version contains in-frame clones alone and is incomplete. The sample lists roughly 13,000 clones; 75% to 90% were seen once. The sample taken for sequencing was FFPE minimally invasive lung adenocarcinoma tissue. Every receptor here comes from a person aged 65-85 years with lung adenocarcinoma.

The genes are TRBV27 and TRBJ1-2; D not resolved. V shed 6 bases and J shed 0 bases, with 5 bases lying between them. CDR1 MNHEY and CDR2 SMNVEV come from the germline V gene (reference sequence). The CDR3 spans 12 residues. The CDR3 here is CASSPTNYGYTF. CDR3 nucleotides: TGTGCCAGCAGCCCGACTAACTATGGCTACACCTTC.

This clone was detected a few times. The chain links TRBV15 to TRBJ2-1; 9 nucleotides match TRBD2. CDR3 length equals 18 residues. Looked up from germline, CDR1 is LNHNV and CDR2 is YYDKDF (reference sequence). V gave up 0 bases and J gave up 2 bases; unmatched junction bases: 8. The CDR3 sequence: CATSRDHGGRAAYNEQFF. CDR3 DNA sequence: TGTGCCACCAGCAGAGATCATGGCGGGAGGGCCGCCTACAATGAGCAGTTCTTC.

V usage is TRBV13 and J usage is TRBJ2-1; 9 positions match TRBD1. CDR3 length: 15 amino acids. V lost 4 bases to trimming and J lost 10 bases; unmatched junction nucleotides: 11. Looked up from germline, CDR1 is PRHDT and CDR2 is FYEKMQ (reference sequence). As DNA, the CDR3 is TGTGCCAGCAGCTCCCCAGCAACAGGGGGCTGGGAGCAGTTCTTC. The encoded protein is CASSSPATGGWEQFF.